This entry features one T cell receptor (beta chain) sequence. Participating donors were healthy, HIV-negative adults free of recent acute infections or vaccinations. The data derive from a study of shared clonotypes between healthy human individuals. Clones were sequenced by immunoSEQ multiplex PCR, and TCRdb holds only the in-frame ones, with some missing. Of fewer than 600,000 clones in the sample, about four fifths are singletons; the top ten hold 13%. This receptor was obtained from a woman in her thirties or forties in good health. Some clones in this sample may be carry-over from other donors' samples. Sequenced material: PBMCs.

For the CDR3, the DNA is TGTGCCAGCAGTTTAGGGGTAGGGGGCGGAACTGAAGCTTTCTTT. Residues: CASSLGVGGGTEAFF. This sequence joins TRBV28 and TRBJ1-1, with 7 positions matching TRBD1. The CDR3 totals 15 residues. Trimming took 2 bases from V and 5 from J; bases not matched to a gene: 8. Germline V gives CDR1 MDHEN, CDR2 SYDVKM.